This TCR beta chain comes out of a study of early stage breast cancer tumors. V gave up 5 bases and J gave up 0 bases, with 11 bases separating them. CDR1 and CDR2 (germline): LNHDA, SQIVND (reference sequence). The CDR3 runs 15 residues. General study results and limits: Chain pairing and CD4, CD8 or FOXP3 expression were not captured.

On this clone itself: What it recognizes is unknown.

Some clones are missing from TCRdb's copy, which holds only in-frame ones; the method was immunoSEQ multiplex PCR. The table has more than 65,000 clones, around 80% seen once. The clonotype originates from a person aged 40 to 50 with breast cancer. This chain uses TRBV19 with TRBJ1-5; TRBD1 is a possible D gene (5 bases). The sample was blood. The CDR3 loop is CASSGSGRSNQPQHF. For the CDR3, the DNA is TGTGCCAGTAGTGGTTCAGGGCGTAGCAATCAGCCCCAGCATTTT.